A single sample gave rise to the 30 T cell receptor beta chains below, sequenced in a study of CD8+CD57+ T cells in acquired aplastic anemia. CDR3 and TCR beta VDJ profiling relied on genomic DNA as the template. TCRdb processed the reads anew with MiXCR; each CDR3 protein has one entry. Here the sample spans 100,000 to 130,000 distinct CDR3 sequences, 51% being singletons. Sample: sorted CD4+, CD8+, or CD8+CD57+ T cells (not recorded which) from PBMCs. Source of these receptors: a human donor in good health, serving as a control.

This chain connects TRBV24-1 to TRBJ1-5; TRBD1 matches at 9 bases. CDR1 and CDR2 (germline): KGHDR, SFDVKD. The J segment lost 5 bases and the V segment lost 4 bases, leaving 8 bases of the junction unmatched. This CDR3 region has 16 residues. The CDR3: CATSDGTDRGDQPQHF. DNA for the CDR3: TGTGCCACCAGTGACGGGACGGACAGGGGCGATCAGCCCCAGCATTTT.

The V gene is TRBV2, the J gene TRBJ2-3, with 12 bases fitting TRBD2. The CDR3 is 13 amino acids. The V and J ends lost 9 bases and 6 bases, in that order; junction bases with no gene match: 4. Germline CDR1 is SNHLY and CDR2 is FYNNEI. CDR3 sequence reads: CASGTSGWDTQYF. For the CDR3, the DNA is TGTGCCAGTGGGACTAGCGGGTGGGATACGCAGTATTTT.

The V and J genes are TRBV7-9 and TRBJ2-7; TRBD1 agrees at 7 bases. This CDR3 is 14 amino acids long. Unmatched junction bases numbered 3, after V lost 1 base and J lost 3 bases. Germline CDR1 and CDR2: SEHNR and FQNEAQ (reference sequence). CDR3 nucleotides: TGTGCCAGCAGCTTAGGGCAGGGGGACTACGAGCAGTACTTC. Translated, it gives CASSLGQGDYEQYF.

Comments on this clonotype: The junction does not match germline at one end; this may be a read error. The V gene is TRBV7-7, the J gene TRBJ1-1; D is ambiguous. Germline CDR1 is SSHAT and CDR2 is FNYEAQ (reference sequence). This CDR3 is built from 13 residues. In DNA form, the CDR3 reads TGTGCTAGCAGCTCACGGCCGAACACTGAAGCTTTCTTT. Residues: CASSSRPNTEAFF.

There are many counts of this clonotype. The chain links TRBV12-3 or TRBV12-4 to TRBJ1-4, with TRBD1 identical over 7 bases. V was clipped by 5 bases and J by 8 bases; unmatched bases: 11. There are 15 residues in the CDR3. This CDR3 is CASSVYADRSEKLFF. The DNA for the CDR3 is TGTGCCAGCAGTGTCTATGCGGACAGGTCGGAAAAACTGTTTTTT.

In its sample, this clonotype was seen a few times. CDR3 sequence reads: CASSQTIAGGRHEQFF. The CDR3 nucleotides are TGCGCCAGCAGCCAAACCATAGCGGGGGGGCGGCATGAGCAGTTCTTC. The chain employs TRBV4-1 and TRBJ2-1; 11 bases fit TRBD2. Germline V gene data show CDR1 as MGHRA and CDR2 as YSYEKL. J was trimmed by 8 bases and V by 2 bases; bases with no gene match: 8. The CDR3 consists of 16 residues.

The rearrangement uses TRBV7-2 and TRBJ2-7, with D perhaps TRBD1 or TRBD2 (5 bases each). CDR3 length: 13 amino acids. CDR1 is SGHTA, CDR2 FQGNSA, per germline. Trimming left V 5 bases short and J 6 bases short, with 14 bases between. CDR3 amino acids: CASSRTGPGEQYF. DNA for the CDR3: TGTGCCAGCAGCCGGACGGGGCCGGGCGAGCAGTACTTC.

The chain recombines TRBV6-5 with TRBJ1-4, with D maybe TRBD1 (6 bases). The V gene's germline CDR1 is MNHEY and CDR2 SVGAGI. V was clipped by 4 bases and J by 8 bases, with 20 bases between them. CDR3 length equals 16 residues. CDR3 sequence reads: CASSSFVGGAEEKLFF. The CDR3 nucleotides are TGTGCCAGCAGTTCCTTTGTGGGGGGCGCGGAGGAAAAACTGTTTTTT.

This sequence joins TRBV7-2 and TRBJ2-5; TRBD1 aligns across 7 bases. V trimming: 5 bases; J trimming: 5 bases; junction bases outside the gene matches: 5. This CDR3 has 13 amino acids. Germline V gives CDR1 SGHTA, CDR2 FQGNSA. The CDR3 region is CASSRQGLETQYF. Written as DNA, the CDR3 is TGTGCCAGCAGCCGACAGGGTTTGGAGACCCAGTACTTC.

V is TRBV2 and J is TRBJ1-3; 7 bases fit TRBD1. Per the germline V gene, CDR1 is SNHLY and CDR2 is FYNNEI. V lost 5 bases, J lost 0 bases, and 4 bases stayed unmatched. The CDR3 loop spans 15 amino acids. CDR3 region: CASSLSGGSGNTIYF. The CDR3 DNA follows: TGTGCCAGCAGTTTGTCAGGGGGCTCTGGAAACACCATATATTTT.

V usage is TRBV5-1 and J usage is TRBJ2-3; no firm D call. Trimming took 4 bases from V and 8 from J, leaving 14 bases between them. CDR1 and CDR2 from the germline V gene are SGHRS and YFSETQ. This CDR3 is 13 amino acids long. This CDR3 reads CASSRRSSGTQYF. As DNA, the CDR3 is TGCGCCAGCAGCCGGCGTTCCTCAGGTACGCAGTATTTT.

This clonotype appeared many times. CDR3 coding DNA: TGTGCCAGCAGCTTGGAGGGGACTAGCGGGGGGACGGTAGATACGCAGTATTTT. Amino acids: CASSLEGTSGGTVDTQYF. J is TRBJ2-3 and V is TRBV7-6; TRBD2 matches 15 bases. CDR1 and CDR2 from the germline V gene are SGHVS and FNYEAQ. The length of the CDR3 is 18 residues. J lost 5 bases, V lost 3 bases, and 9 bases had no gene match.

The chain has TRBV7-2 and TRBJ2-7; D is unclear. The length of the CDR3 is 12 residues. The V gene's germline CDR1 is SGHTA and CDR2 FQGNSA. Between the trimmed V and J ends, which lost 1 base and 3 bases, there was a span of 4 bases. CDR3 in DNA: TGTGCCAGCAGCTTAGTGGGCTACGAGCAGTACTTC. Residues: CASSLVGYEQYF. Together with reference TRBV7-2 and TRBJ2-7, the CDR3 gives the full variable domain: GAGVSQSPSNKVTEKGKDVELRCDPISGHTALYWYRQSLGQGLEFLIYFQGNSAPDKSGLPSDRFSAERTGGSVSTLTIQRTQQEDSAVYLCASSLVGYEQYFGPGTRLTVT.

This clonotype has more than one count but fewer than ten. The chain joins TRBV4-1 to TRBJ1-6, with D unclear. The germline V and J ends were trimmed by 1 base and 9 bases, with 7 bases remaining between them. This CDR3 contains 13 residues. CDR1 is MGHRA, CDR2 YSYEKL, per germline. The CDR3 DNA sequence: TGCGCCAGCAGCCAAGGTTCGGGTTCACCCCTCCACTTT. Protein product: CASSQGSGSPLHF.

This clonotype turned up a few times. The rearrangement joins TRBV12-3 or TRBV12-4 to TRBJ2-1, with D possibly called TRBD1 or TRBD2 (5 bases each). CDR3 length equals 16 residues. V lost 3 bases to trimming and J lost 0 bases, with 12 bases between them. The CDR3 loop is CASSLSWGSSYNEQFF. CDR3 nucleotide sequence: TGTGCCAGCAGTTTGAGCTGGGGGAGCTCCTACAATGAGCAGTTCTTC.

The J gene is TRBJ1-6, the V gene TRBV2; 7 bases match TRBD1. The CDR3 runs 14 residues. The germline V gene encodes CDR1 SNHLY and CDR2 FYNNEI. Trimming cost V 7 bases and J 5 bases; bases outside gene matches: 5. In nucleotides, the CDR3 is TGTGCCAGCATTACCGACAGGGATAATTCACCCCTCCACTTT. Residues: CASITDRDNSPLHF.

The chain uses TRBV24-1 and TRBJ2-1; D may correspond to TRBD1 or TRBD2 (6 bases each). Trimming cost V 4 bases and J 9 bases, with 12 bases left between them. Germline CDR1 is KGHDR and CDR2 is SFDVKD. CDR3 length: 13 amino acids. The CDR3 DNA is TGTGCCACCAGTGAGGCGGGACACGTTGAGCAGTTCTTC. Translation gives CATSEAGHVEQFF.

V is TRBV2 and J is TRBJ1-3; D is ambiguous. CDR3 length: 14 residues. Between the trimmed V and J ends, which lost 6 bases and 0 bases, there was a span of 9 bases. CDR1 SNHLY and CDR2 FYNNEI come from the germline V gene. CDR3 residues: CASSDIYSGNTIYF. CDR3 coding DNA: TGTGCCAGCAGCGACATCTACTCTGGAAACACCATATATTTT.

This clonotype turned up a few times. Since a much larger clone is just one base distant, this may be a read error. The chain couples TRBV6-6 to TRBJ1-1, with TRBD1 matching 7 bases. The CDR3 runs to 11 residues. Germline V gives CDR1 MNHNY, CDR2 SVGAGI (reference sequence). CDR3 amino acids: CDSSNDRVTFF. In DNA form, the CDR3 reads TGTGACAGCAGTAATGACAGGGTGACTTTCTTT.

This clonotype was found once. A read error is likely, as this CDR3 ends without the conserved phenylalanine or tryptophan. V usage is TRBV5-1 and J usage is TRBJ1-1; D uncertain. The CDR3 runs to 13 residues. Germline values: CDR1 SGHRS, CDR2 YFSETQ. Here the CDR3 reads CASKGVDDTEAFS. For the CDR3, the DNA is TGTGCCAGCAAAGGAGTCGACGACACTGAAGCTTTCTCT.

The chain carries TRBV2 and TRBJ2-3; 9 bases are shared with TRBD2. The J segment lost 1 base and the V segment lost 5 bases, leaving 1 base of the junction unmatched. CDR1 and CDR2 from the germline V gene are SNHLY and FYNNEI. The CDR3 totals 14 residues. CDR3 in amino acids: CASSWTSGTDTQYF. The CDR3 bases are TGTGCCAGCAGTTGGACTAGCGGCACAGATACGCAGTATTTT.

This clonotype was counted between two and nine times. A single base separates this from a much larger clone, so it may be a read error. The chain carries TRBV4-2 and TRBJ1-6, with 7 bases aligning to TRBD1. The CDR3 has 16 amino acids. The V gene's germline CDR1 is LGHNA and CDR2 YNFKEQ. The CDR3 DNA follows: TGTGCCAGCGGCCAAGGGCTCCGGGACAGTGATTCACCCCTCCACTTT. It codes for CASGQGLRDSDSPLHF.

V gene TRBV9 combines with J gene TRBJ2-5, with TRBD2 identical over 9 bases. Trimming removed 0 bases from V and 3 bases from J; junction bases left unmatched: 9. The CDR3 is 17 amino acids. From germline, CDR1 is SGDLS and CDR2 YYNGEE. CDR3 DNA sequence: TGTGCCAGCAGCGTAGAGAGTGCGGGGGGGCAGGAAGAGACCCAGTACTTC. Translating gives CASSVESAGGQEETQYF.

The V call is TRBV15, the J call TRBJ1-1; 9 bases agree with TRBD1. Germline V lookup: CDR1 LNHNV, CDR2 YYDKDF (reference sequence). V lost 4 bases to trimming and J lost 11 bases; unmatched junction nucleotides: 8. The CDR3 extends over 13 amino acids. CDR3 residues: CATSTFTGGSAFF. The CDR3 region has the DNA TGTGCCACCAGCACCTTCACAGGGGGCTCGGCTTTCTTT.

This clonotype was recorded many times. The rearrangement uses TRBV2 and TRBJ2-7; D is tentatively TRBD1 or TRBD2 (5 bases each). V lost 6 bases to trimming and J lost 4 bases, with 19 bases between them. Germline values: CDR1 SNHLY, CDR2 FYNNEI. The CDR3 is 15 residues long. The CDR3 DNA follows: TGTGCCAGCAGCACCGTTTGGGGGAAACAGTACGAGCAGTACTTC. Its translation is CASSTVWGKQYEQYF.

There are a few counts of this clonotype. The V gene is TRBV29-1, the J gene TRBJ2-7, with D uncertain. The CDR3 runs 13 residues. Trimming removed 6 bases at V and 5 bases at J, with 17 bases between. CDR1 is SQVTM and CDR2 is ANQGSEA in the germline V gene. CDR3 sequence (DNA): TGCAGCGTCATGCGGCTCCTCGAGGACGAGCAGTACTTC. Translated: CSVMRLLEDEQYF.

This sequence joins TRBV12-3 or TRBV12-4 and TRBJ1-2; TRBD1 might be the D (5 bases). The length of the CDR3 is 13 residues. V was trimmed by 5 bases and J by 2 bases, leaving 9 bases between them. CDR3 amino acids: CASSKGQNYGYTF. Here the CDR3 DNA reads TGTGCCAGCAGTAAGGGGCAGAACTATGGCTACACCTTC.

This chain uses TRBV9 with TRBJ2-1, with 16 positions matching TRBD2. V trimming: 2 bases; J trimming: 6 bases; junction bases outside the gene matches: 5. This CDR3 has 17 residues. Germline V lookup: CDR1 SGDLS, CDR2 YYNGEE. CDR3 sequence: CASSVPGTSGGANEQFF. DNA for the CDR3: TGTGCCAGCAGCGTTCCGGGGACTAGCGGGGGGGCCAATGAGCAGTTCTTC. Variable domain in full (rest from reference TRBV9 and TRBJ2-1): DSGVTQTPKHLITATGQRVTLRCSPRSGDLSVYWYQQSLDQGLQFLIQYYNGEERAKGNILERFSAQQFPDLHSELNLSSLELGDSALYFCASSVPGTSGGANEQFFGPGTRLTVL.

This chain uses TRBV19 with TRBJ1-1, with D hard to call. The CDR3 runs 14 residues. V lost 10 bases and J 1 base, leaving 16 bases between the germline ends. Germline lookup yields CDR1 LNHDA and CDR2 SQIVND (reference sequence). CDR3 nucleotide sequence: TGTGCCAATATAGGAAAAACTTGGAACACTGAAGCTTTCTTT. As protein: CANIGKTWNTEAFF. Variable domain in full (rest from reference TRBV19 and TRBJ1-1): DGGITQSPKYLFRKEGQNVTLSCEQNLNHDAMYWYRQDPGQGLRLIYYSQIVNDFQKGDIAEGYSVSREKKESFPLTVTSAQKNPTAFYLCANIGKTWNTEAFFGQGTRLTVV.

J is TRBJ1-2 and V is TRBV29-1; D might be TRBD1 (5 bases). Germline CDR1 is SQVTM and CDR2 is ANQGSEA. This CDR3 is built from 15 residues. Between the trimmed V and J ends, which lost 3 bases and 1 base, there was a span of 15 bases. The CDR3 spells CSVDVPRAYNYGYTF. The CDR3 DNA follows: TGCAGCGTTGATGTCCCCAGGGCCTATAACTATGGCTACACCTTC.